One sample yielded the 19 T cell receptor beta chains listed below, sequenced in a study of Graves' ophthalmopathy and Graves' hyperthyroidism (dated 2018 in TCRdb). Sequencing instrument: Illumina HiSeq 2000. TCR beta CDR3 regions were amplified from RNA transcripts for repertoire sequencing. The first round was an RT-PCR using HTBI primers with the Qiagen OneStep RT-PCR kit, and this first round was followed by a second-round multiplex PCR, then size selection and purification. The raw public data were reprocessed by TCRdb itself: fastp quality trimming at Q25, MiXCR clonotype calling, in-frame beta chains only. Each CDR3 protein appears once, grouped with its most common genes and DNA. The sample has roughly 1.1 million distinct CDR3 sequences on record, about 35% of them singletons. Jointly, the top ten make up over 8.5% of the sample. Sequencing was done on a sample of peripheral blood or thyroid tissue (not recorded which). These receptors were taken from an adult man with Graves' hyperthyroidism.

This clonotype has at least ten counts. The J gene is TRBJ1-5, the V gene TRBV15; weak D call: TRBD1 (6 bases). CDR3 length equals 15 residues. Between the trimmed V and J ends, which lost 4 bases and 0 bases, there was a span of 10 bases. Germline CDR1 is LNHNV and CDR2 is YYDKDF (reference sequence). CDR3 residues: CATSKTGNSNQPQHF. The CDR3 DNA sequence: TGTGCCACCAGCAAAACAGGGAATAGCAATCAGCCCCAGCATTTT.

This clonotype has a count of ten or more. V usage is TRBV2 and J usage is TRBJ1-2; D may be TRBD1 (5 bases). The V end was cut by 1 base, the J end by 5 bases, with 8 bases between. Germline-derived CDR1 and CDR2 are SNHLY and FYNNEI. The CDR3 totals 13 residues. The CDR3 loop is CASSEGTLYGYTF. In nucleotides, the CDR3 is TGTGCCAGCAGTGAAGGGACACTTTATGGCTACACCTTC.

The CDR3 protein is CASSVHYTSTGELFF. CDR3 DNA sequence: TGCGCCAGCAGTGTGCACTATACGAGCACCGGGGAGCTGTTTTTT. The chain carries TRBV10-2 and TRBJ2-2, with D unresolved. Trimming stripped 4 bases from V and 4 bases from J, with 13 bases between. CDR1 is WSHSY, CDR2 SAAADI, per germline. The CDR3 spans 15 residues.

The chain couples TRBV30 to TRBJ1-1; possible D gene TRBD1, 6 bases. Germline CDR1 and CDR2: GTSNPN and SVGIG (reference sequence). The CDR3 extends over 14 amino acids. Trimming cost V 3 bases and J 2 bases, with 13 bases left between them. The CDR3 DNA reads TGTGCCTGGAGGGGGGGCCAGACCAACACTGAAGCTTTCTTT. This sequence encodes CAWRGGQTNTEAFF.

In this sample, this clonotype turned up many times. CDR3 residues: CASRADSSYEQYF. Here the CDR3 DNA reads TGTGCCAGCAGAGCGGACAGCTCCTACGAGCAGTACTTC. The chain combines TRBV7-2 with TRBJ2-7; D is possibly TRBD1 (6 bases). Germline lookup yields CDR1 SGHTA and CDR2 FQGNSA. The CDR3 runs 13 residues. Between the trimmed V and J ends, which lost 6 bases and 0 bases, there was a span of 9 bases.

Ten or more counts support this clonotype. This chain joins TRBV12-3 or TRBV12-4 and TRBJ2-7, with TRBD1 matching 7 bases. Trimming removed 6 bases from V and 3 bases from J; junction bases left unmatched: 8. The CDR3 is 14 amino acids. Written as DNA, the CDR3 is TGTGCCAGCAGCTACAGGGGTCCCTACTACGAGCAGTACTTC. Residues: CASSYRGPYYEQYF.

Comments on this clonotype: One end of the junction is discordant with germline, which a read error may explain. The chain joins TRBV7-2 to TRBJ2-7; D could derive from TRBD1 or TRBD2 (5 bases each). CDR3 length equals 17 residues. Germline loops: CDR1 SGHTA, CDR2 FQGNSA. As DNA, the CDR3 is TGTGCCAGCAACTTAGTTTCAGGAGAGGGGTCGTCTTACGAGCAGTACTTC. Translating gives CASNLVSGEGSSYEQYF.

This clonotype was seen many times. Written as DNA, the CDR3 is TGTGCCAGCAGTTACTCTTCCGGCGGGGGTCAGCCCCAGCATTTT. Translation: CASSYSSGGGQPQHF. The J gene is TRBJ1-5, the V gene TRBV6-5; D perhaps matches TRBD1 (5 bases). The germline V and J ends were trimmed by 0 bases and 6 bases, with 12 bases remaining between them. Germline values: CDR1 MNHEY, CDR2 SVGAGI. The CDR3 has 15 amino acids.

The chain uses TRBV6-2 or TRBV6-3 and TRBJ2-3, with D perhaps matching TRBD2 (6 bases). V gave up 0 bases and J gave up 4 bases, with 11 bases separating them. CDR3 length: 15 residues. CDR1 and CDR2 from the germline V gene are MNHEY and SVGEGT. The DNA for the CDR3 is TGTGCCAGCAGTTACTCTACGGGAGTTGCAGATACGCAGTATTTT. This sequence encodes CASSYSTGVADTQYF.

This clonotype has more than one count but fewer than ten. This chain links TRBV5-1 with TRBJ1-5, with no clear D. The germline V gene encodes CDR1 SGHRS and CDR2 YFSETQ. The CDR3 sequence is 17 residues long. V was trimmed by 4 bases and J by 0 bases, leaving 17 bases between them. The CDR3 sequence: CASSTKGKPYSNQPQHF. The CDR3 DNA reads TGCGCCAGCAGCACGAAAGGGAAGCCTTATAGCAATCAGCCCCAGCATTTT.

This clonotype turned up a few times. At one end the junction does not follow the germline gene, possibly because of a read error. The V gene is TRBV20-1, the J gene TRBJ2-5; TRBD2 matches 8 bases. CDR1 is DFQATT and CDR2 is SNEGSKA in the germline V gene (reference sequence). The CDR3 runs 16 residues. The CDR3 DNA sequence: TGCAGTGCTGGAGAGGTTAGCGGGGCCGCGGTAAAGACCCAGTACTTC. Translated, it gives CSAGEVSGAAVKTQYF.

This clonotype was detected ten times or more. The V call is TRBV29-1, the J call TRBJ1-1; 7 nucleotides match TRBD1. The junction had 11 bases not matched to a gene; V was cut back by 6 bases and J by 4 bases. The germline V gene has CDR1 SQVTM and CDR2 ANQGSEA. The CDR3 spans 14 residues. In nucleotides, the CDR3 is TGCAGCGTGGGAATGGACAGGACTATCACTGAAGCTTTCTTT. Translation: CSVGMDRTITEAFF.

The CDR3 here is CAWSVQIDTEAFF. The CDR3 region has the DNA TGTGCCTGGAGTGTACAGATAGACACTGAAGCTTTCTTT. The V gene is TRBV30, the J gene TRBJ1-1; D unclear. V was cut by 0 bases and J by 3 bases, with 8 bases left in between. CDR3 length: 13 amino acids. Germline CDR1 and CDR2: GTSNPN and SVGIG (reference sequence).

Of note for this clonotype: Being one base from a much bigger clone, this may be a read error. The J gene is TRBJ2-2, the V gene TRBV7-2; TRBD1 aligns across 7 bases. Germline V CDR1 and CDR2: SGHTA, FQGNSA. The CDR3 runs 15 residues. Unmatched junction bases numbered 6, after V lost 4 bases and J lost 4 bases. The CDR3: CASSSTGVVTGELFF. DNA for the CDR3: TGTGCCAGCAGCTCCACAGGGGTTGTCACCGGGGAGCTGTTTTTT.

The chain links TRBV29-1 to TRBJ2-5; 9 bases are shared with TRBD1. V lost 8 bases, J lost 5 bases, and 6 bases stayed unmatched. Germline CDR1 and CDR2: SQVTM and ANQGSEA. This CDR3 has 12 amino acids. The CDR3 sequence: CSLTGGGETQYF. For the CDR3, the DNA is TGCAGCTTGACAGGGGGAGGCGAGACCCAGTACTTC.

This clonotype was counted ten times or more. This sequence joins TRBV7-9 and TRBJ2-5; D is undetermined. Germline CDR1 SEHNR, CDR2 FQNEAQ (reference sequence). This CDR3 contains 13 residues. V was cut by 7 bases and J by 4 bases, with 13 bases left in between. This CDR3 reads CASIESPSETQYF. The CDR3 region has the DNA TGTGCCAGCATCGAATCCCCCTCAGAGACCCAGTACTTC. Full variable domain (remainder filled in from reference TRBV7-9 and TRBJ2-5): DTGVSQNPRHKITKRGQNVTFRCDPISEHNRLYWYRQTLGQGPEFLTYFQNEAQLEKSRLLSDRFSAERPKGSFSTLEIQRTEQGDSAMYLCASIESPSETQYFGPGTRLLVL.

The V and J genes are TRBV6-2 or TRBV6-3 and TRBJ1-2, with a possible D match to TRBD1 (5 bases). From germline, CDR1 is MNHEY and CDR2 SVGEGT. The ends were cut back, 6 bases at V and 1 base at J, with 12 bases in the middle. This CDR3 region has 14 residues. CDR3 protein: CASSFLDNNYGYTF. DNA of the CDR3: TGTGCCAGCAGCTTTCTGGACAATAACTATGGCTACACCTTC.

This clonotype was detected ten times or more. The J gene is TRBJ2-2, the V gene TRBV2; tentatively, D is TRBD1 (6 bases). Germline V gene lookup returns CDR1 SNHLY and CDR2 FYNNEI. The CDR3 is 14 residues long. V shed 8 bases and J shed 5 bases, with 15 bases lying between them. Here the CDR3 reads CASCWTEITGELFF. Here the CDR3 DNA reads TGTGCCAGCTGCTGGACAGAGATTACCGGGGAGCTGTTTTTT.

The chain links TRBV7-9 to TRBJ2-6; TRBD2 might be the D (6 bases). CDR1 SEHNR and CDR2 FQNEAQ come from the germline V gene (reference sequence). V shed 3 bases and J shed 4 bases, with 13 bases lying between them. The CDR3 runs to 16 residues. CDR3 protein: CASSFPGLYGANVLTF. As DNA, the CDR3 is TGTGCCAGCAGCTTCCCGGGACTTTACGGGGCCAACGTCCTGACTTTC.